Detailed here is one T cell receptor (beta chain). Its matching antigen is unknown. Other DNA sequences in the sample encode the same CDR3. The data are from a study of T cells in localized non-small cell lung cancer. Overall study results and limits: Median detection of top 100 tumor clones in adjacent lung was 55 to 60 clones. Higher blood T cell density went with longer overall survival. Sequencing was limited to one tumor region, leaving the possibility of heterogeneity open. Clonality peaked in uninvolved adjacent lung rather than tumor.

Produced via immunoSEQ multiplex PCR; TCRdb's table is partial and in-frame only. The table records 9,500 to 14,000 clones, around 30% of them present only once. The receptor comes from a man aged 40 to 69 with stage I lung adenocarcinoma. The sample here was lung tumor tissue, taken before any cancer treatment.

The CDR3 nucleotides read TGTGCCAGTAGTATAGAAAACAGGGAACGACAGCCCCAGCATTTT. It encodes CASSIENRERQPQHF. The genes are TRBV19 and TRBJ1-5, with a possible D match to TRBD1 (6 bases). CDR1 LNHDA and CDR2 SQIVND come from the germline V gene (reference sequence). This CDR3 comprises 15 residues. V lost 0 bases to trimming and J lost 7 bases, with 13 bases between them.